One T cell receptor beta chain is described in this entry. Repertoires were generated with immunoSEQ multiplex PCR, while TCRdb's copy carries only in-frame clones and drops some. Of around 76,000 clones detected, about 85% appear once; the ten largest clones hold about 8.6%. This record comes from a study of OX40 agonist ivuxolimab in advanced cancers. Germline lookup yields CDR1 MNHNS and CDR2 SASEGT. The CDR3 length is 13 residues. Trimming left V 2 bases short and J 7 bases short, with 11 bases between. J is TRBJ1-2 and V is TRBV6-1, with a possible D match to TRBD1 (5 bases). The sample was CD4+ or CD8+ T cells sorted from blood, taken in a trial of the OX40 agonist ivuxolimab. This receptor was obtained from an adult with an advanced solid tumor such as melanoma, head and neck, liver or kidney cancer. The DNA for the CDR3 is TGTGCCAGCAGTGAAACAGGTTATCGTGGCTACACCTTC. It is translated as CASSETGYRGYTF.